Shown below are 32 T cell receptor beta chains from a single sample sequenced in a study of blood T cell repertoires in COVID-19. The table came from immunoSEQ multiplex PCR; TCRdb's copy has only in-frame clones and leaves some out. The table includes roughly 370,000 clones, around nine tenths detected once. Sequences were obtained from PBMCs or T cells enriched from blood (not recorded which). Receptor source: a woman in her forties or fifties who had recovered from COVID-19.

The V and J genes are TRBV2 and TRBJ1-5, with D unclear. V lost 5 bases and J lost 0, with 14 bases in between. The germline CDR1 and CDR2 sequences are SNHLY and FYNNEI. This CDR3 region has 16 residues. The CDR3 region is CASSPREGYSNQPQHF. CDR3 sequence (DNA): TGTGCCAGCAGTCCGCGGGAGGGTTATAGCAATCAGCCCCAGCATTTT. Full variable domain (remainder filled in from reference TRBV2 and TRBJ1-5): EPEVTQTPSHQVTQMGQEVILRCVPISNHLYFYWYRQILGQKVEFLVSFYNNEISEKSEIFDDQFSVERPDGSNFTLKIRSTKLEDSAMYFCASSPREGYSNQPQHFGDGTRLSIL.

V usage is TRBV4-3 and J usage is TRBJ1-1; a possible D gene is TRBD1 (6 bases). Trimming stripped 3 bases from V and 0 bases from J, with 14 bases between. The CDR3 is 16 amino acids. Per germline, CDR1 LGHNA and CDR2 YSLEER. The CDR3 sequence: CASSQLIQGMNTEAFF. CDR3 DNA: TGCGCCAGCAGCCAGCTGATACAGGGCATGAACACTGAAGCTTTCTTT.

The chain carries TRBV9 and TRBJ2-5; D perhaps matches TRBD2 (7 bases). CDR1 is SGDLS, CDR2 YYNGEE, per germline. V shed 3 bases and J shed 4 bases, with 16 bases lying between them. The CDR3 totals 15 residues. The CDR3 loop reads CASSAAGGLVETQYF. CDR3 coding DNA: TGTGCCAGCAGCGCCGCCGGGGGGCTGGTAGAGACCCAGTACTTC. The full variable domain, its missing parts supplied by reference TRBV9 and TRBJ2-5, is DSGVTQTPKHLITATGQRVTLRCSPRSGDLSVYWYQQSLDQGLQFLIQYYNGEERAKGNILERFSAQQFPDLHSELNLSSLELGDSALYFCASSAAGGLVETQYFGPGTRLLVL.

This chain joins TRBV3-1 (or the pseudogene TRBV3-2) and TRBJ2-2, with 8 bases lining up with TRBD1. Germline lookup yields CDR1 LGHDT and CDR2 YNNKEL (reference sequence). This CDR3 is built from 14 residues. With 8 bases clipped from V and 0 bases from J, the junction kept 2 bases outside the gene matches. In nucleotides, the CDR3 is TGTGCCAGCCTGGACAGGGCGAACACCGGGGAGCTGTTTTTT. It translates to CASLDRANTGELFF.

This chain joins TRBV14 and TRBJ1-4, with a possible D match to TRBD1 (6 bases). CDR1 is SGHDN, CDR2 FVKESK, per germline. CDR3 length: 17 residues. The germline V and J ends were trimmed by 2 bases and 6 bases, with 19 bases remaining between them. Here the CDR3 reads CASSQFTGTHEDEKLFF. The DNA of the CDR3 is TGTGCCAGCAGCCAATTCACCGGGACACATGAGGATGAAAAACTGTTTTTT. Drawing the rest from reference TRBV14 and TRBJ1-4, the complete variable domain is EAGVTQFPSHSVIEKGQTVTLRCDPISGHDNLYWYRRVMGKEIKFLLHFVKESKQDESGMPNNRFLAERTGGTYSTLKVQPAELEDSGVYFCASSQFTGTHEDEKLFFGSGTQLSVL.

This chain connects TRBV28 to TRBJ1-2; unclear D gene. The germline gives CDR1 MDHEN, CDR2 SYDVKM. Between the trimmed V and J ends, which lost 3 bases and 2 bases, there was a span of 7 bases. This CDR3 is built from 13 residues. The CDR3 loop is CASSFNENYGYTF. In DNA, the CDR3 is TGTGCCAGCAGTTTTAATGAGAACTATGGCTACACCTTC.

V usage is TRBV7-2 and J usage is TRBJ2-3; 8 nucleotides align to TRBD2. Germline loops: CDR1 SGHTA, CDR2 FQGNSA. The CDR3 has 14 amino acids. J was trimmed by 10 bases and V by 8 bases; bases with no gene match: 14. The CDR3 protein is CASRPGGPLYSQYF. In nucleotides, the CDR3 is TGTGCCAGCCGACCGGGGGGGCCTTTGTACTCGCAGTATTTT.

This clone was detected once. This chain uses TRBV10-3 with TRBJ2-1, with a weak D call TRBD1 (6 bases). The CDR3 sequence is 16 residues long. Trimming stripped 6 bases from V and 2 bases from J, with 17 bases between. Looked up from germline, CDR1 is ENHRY and CDR2 is SYGVKD. The CDR3 loop reads CAISPSRDIAYNEQFF. Written as DNA, the CDR3 is TGTGCCATCAGCCCTTCCCGGGACATAGCCTACAATGAGCAGTTCTTC.

This chain links TRBV2 with TRBJ2-1; TRBD2 matches at 14 bases. The germline gives CDR1 SNHLY, CDR2 FYNNEI. There are 16 residues in the CDR3. Trimming cost V 5 bases and J 8 bases; bases outside gene matches: 8. The CDR3 loop is CASSSPGLAGAYEQFF. The CDR3 DNA sequence: TGTGCCAGCAGTTCCCCGGGACTAGCGGGGGCGTATGAGCAGTTCTTC.

This clone was seen a handful of times. The chain recombines TRBV15 with TRBJ1-2, with a weak D call TRBD1 (6 bases). The CDR3 length is 13 residues. Trimming stripped 0 bases from V and 7 bases from J, with 9 bases between. Looked up from germline, CDR1 is LNHNV and CDR2 is YYDKDF (reference sequence). DNA of the CDR3: TGTGCCACCAGCAGAGACCCACAGGGTGGCTACACCTTC. Translated, it gives CATSRDPQGGYTF.

The gene calls are TRBV5-8 and TRBJ2-7, with D tentatively TRBD1 (6 bases). The V end was cut by 1 base, the J end by 6 bases, with 11 bases between. Germline V gene sequence: CDR1 SGHTS, CDR2 YDEGEE. The CDR3 runs 13 residues. The CDR3 sequence: CASSLTGIAEQYF. The CDR3 nucleotides are TGTGCCAGCAGCTTGACAGGGATAGCCGAGCAGTACTTC.

CDR3 sequence: CSVGPLLTGVTRGYTF. The CDR3 nucleotides are TGCAGCGTTGGACCCCTATTGACAGGGGTAACTAGGGGCTACACCTTC. The chain combines TRBV29-1 with TRBJ1-2; TRBD1 matches 8 bases. The germline V gene has CDR1 SQVTM and CDR2 ANQGSEA. The V segment lost 4 bases and the J segment 8 bases; nucleotides outside the gene matches: 18. This CDR3 is 16 amino acids long. The full variable domain, in which reference TRBV29-1 and TRBJ1-2 provide the parts outside the CDR3, is SAVISQKPSRDICQRGTSLTIQCQVDSQVTMMFWYRQQPGQSLTLIATANQGSEATYESGFVIDKFPISRPNLTFSTLTVSNMSPEDSSIYLCSVGPLLTGVTRGYTFGSGTRLTVV.

The chain couples TRBV2 to TRBJ1-5; a weak D match, TRBD1 (5 bases). The CDR3 runs 18 residues. Germline CDR1 is SNHLY and CDR2 is FYNNEI. V was trimmed by 3 bases and J by 1 base, leaving 19 bases between them. CDR3 residues: CASSDDRQGKGSNQPQHF. CDR3 sequence (DNA): TGTGCCAGCAGTGATGATAGGCAGGGTAAGGGAAGCAATCAGCCCCAGCATTTT.

The chain recombines TRBV10-3 with TRBJ1-1; possibly TRBD1 for D (5 bases). The germline V and J ends were trimmed by 3 bases and 2 bases, with 13 bases remaining between them. Germline CDR1 is ENHRY and CDR2 is SYGVKD. The length of the CDR3 is 15 residues. The CDR3: CAISELDGGNTEAFF. CDR3 DNA: TGTGCCATCAGTGAATTAGACGGGGGAAACACTGAAGCTTTCTTT.

The chain recombines TRBV27 with TRBJ1-3; no clear D gene. Trimming pared 5 bases from V and 2 bases from J, leaving 10 bases between. The CDR3 covers 14 residues. Germline V gene lookup returns CDR1 MNHEY and CDR2 SMNVEV (reference sequence). CDR3 protein: CASSAGFAGNTIYF. The CDR3 bases are TGTGCCAGCAGTGCGGGGTTTGCTGGAAACACCATATATTTT.

The rearrangement links TRBV6-2 or TRBV6-3 to TRBJ1-2, with a weak D call TRBD1 (5 bases). This CDR3 is built from 17 residues. The germline CDR1 and CDR2 sequences are MNHEY and SVGEGT. Trimming shortened V by 2 bases and J by 2 bases, and 18 bases separated the two germline ends. The CDR3, as DNA: TGTGCCAGCAGTTACGATCTTGTACGGGACTACAACTATGGCTACACCTTC. This gives the protein CASSYDLVRDYNYGYTF.

This chain links TRBV29-1 with TRBJ2-3, with D tentatively TRBD1 (6 bases). Per germline, CDR1 SQVTM and CDR2 ANQGSEA. This CDR3 contains 13 residues. V shed 8 bases and J shed 4 bases, with 16 bases lying between them. This CDR3 is CSLRQVLSDTQYF. The DNA of the CDR3 is TGCAGCTTGAGACAGGTTCTGTCAGATACGCAGTATTTT.

To note about this clone: Other DNA sequences in this sample translate to the same CDR3. The chain recombines TRBV27 with TRBJ1-2; a weak D match, TRBD1 (6 bases). This CDR3 region has 14 residues. With 5 bases removed from V and 2 bases from J, the gap between germline ends came to 12 bases. Germline lookup yields CDR1 MNHEY and CDR2 SMNVEV (reference sequence). CDR3 sequence: CASSPYRANYGYTF. In nucleotides, the CDR3 is TGTGCCAGCAGTCCGTACAGGGCCAACTATGGCTACACCTTC.

The chain combines TRBV20-1 with TRBJ1-4, with 10 bases fitting TRBD1. The CDR3 totals 14 residues. Germline-derived CDR1 and CDR2 are DFQATT and SNEGSKA (reference sequence). The V segment lost 3 bases and the J segment 8 bases; nucleotides outside the gene matches: 6. The CDR3 region has the DNA TGCAGTGCTAGTTTGGGACAGGGGTGGGAAAAACTGTTTTTT. The encoded protein is CSASLGQGWEKLFF.

This clone has only one observation. The chain links TRBV12-3 or TRBV12-4 to TRBJ2-1, with a possible D match to TRBD2 (5 bases). There are 12 residues in the CDR3. The V gene lost 6 bases and the J gene lost 15 bases, with 18 bases spanning the gap. CDR3 residues: CASSRAREVAFF. CDR3 coding DNA: TGTGCCAGCAGCCGTGCGAGGGAAGTTGCGTTCTTC.

The V gene is TRBV7-6, the J gene TRBJ1-6; D might be TRBD1 (5 bases). Germline V gene sequence: CDR1 SGHVS, CDR2 FNYEAQ. The length of the CDR3 is 13 residues. The germline V and J ends were trimmed by 4 bases and 7 bases, with 8 bases remaining between them. The CDR3 loop is CASSSSGNSPLHF. The CDR3 DNA reads as TGTGCCAGCAGCTCATCAGGGAATTCACCCCTCCACTTT.

The V call is TRBV7-2, the J call TRBJ1-3; TRBD1 matches at 9 bases. CDR1 and CDR2 from the germline V gene are SGHTA and FQGNSA. The CDR3 spans 17 residues. The ends lost 2 bases at V and 0 bases at J; junction bases unmatched: 5. Here the CDR3 reads CASSLSRTGVSGNTIYF. The CDR3 DNA is TGTGCCAGCAGCTTATCCCGGACAGGGGTCTCTGGAAACACCATATATTTT.

The chain employs TRBV28 and TRBJ2-3; 10 bases map to TRBD2. The CDR3 has 15 amino acids. Germline CDR1 is MDHEN and CDR2 is SYDVKM. V dropped 6 bases and J dropped 1; count of bases not matched to a gene: 4. The CDR3 here is CASSSSGSRTDTQYF. The CDR3 DNA is TGTGCCAGCAGCTCTAGCGGGAGTCGCACAGATACGCAGTATTTT.

The chain carries TRBV18 and TRBJ1-5; TRBD1 agrees at 9 bases. Germline V gives CDR1 KGHSH, CDR2 LQKENI. V lost 6 bases, J lost 4 bases, and 10 bases stayed unmatched. CDR3 size: 16 residues. CDR3 region: CASSESGTGINQPQHF. The CDR3 DNA reads TGTGCCAGCTCGGAATCCGGGACAGGGATTAATCAGCCCCAGCATTTT.

The chain has TRBV6-5 and TRBJ1-6, with TRBD1 matching 7 bases. The trim removed 2 bases at V and 6 bases at J, leaving 7 bases unmatched. CDR1 MNHEY and CDR2 SVGAGI come from the germline V gene. This CDR3 spans 16 amino acids. CDR3 amino acids: CASSYRRTGGNSPLHF. CDR3 coding DNA: TGTGCCAGCAGTTACCGGAGGACAGGCGGTAATTCACCCCTCCACTTT.

The V call is TRBV28, the J call TRBJ1-2; D perhaps matches TRBD1 (5 bases). The CDR3 is 17 amino acids. The V end was cut by 4 bases, the J end by 4 bases, with 22 bases between. Germline CDR1 is MDHEN and CDR2 is SYDVKM. The CDR3 reads CASSSPWALRDFYGYTF. The DNA for the CDR3 is TGTGCCAGCAGTTCCCCGTGGGCCCTCCGGGACTTCTATGGCTACACCTTC.

The V gene is TRBV19, the J gene TRBJ2-1; TRBD1 matches at 9 bases. CDR3 size: 19 residues. Trimming at V came to 1 base and at J to 0 bases, leaving 10 bases not matched to a gene. The germline gives CDR1 LNHDA, CDR2 SQIVND (reference sequence). CDR3 coding DNA: TGTGCCAGTAGTATAGGGTACCTTGGGACAGGGAGCTCCTACAATGAGCAGTTCTTC. Translation gives CASSIGYLGTGSSYNEQFF.

The gene calls are TRBV7-2 and TRBJ1-2; TRBD1 matches at 8 bases. This CDR3 comprises 18 residues. Per germline, CDR1 SGHTA and CDR2 FQGNSA. J was trimmed by 4 bases and V by 3 bases; bases with no gene match: 16. In DNA, the CDR3 is TGTGCCAGCAGCTTCGCCCTGGGACAGGCGCTAACGGGCTATGGCTACACCTTC. It yields the protein CASSFALGQALTGYGYTF.

The CDR3 spells CATATGNSYNEQFF. CDR3 nucleotides: TGTGCCACCGCGACAGGGAACTCCTACAATGAGCAGTTCTTC. The chain has TRBV27 and TRBJ2-1; 7 bases align to TRBD1. Trimming took 10 bases from V and 0 from J; bases not matched to a gene: 6. The V gene's germline CDR1 is MNHEY and CDR2 SMNVEV (reference sequence). The CDR3 runs to 14 residues.

The V gene is TRBV7-2, the J gene TRBJ1-2, with D possibly being TRBD1 (6 bases). The CDR3 is 14 amino acids. CDR1 SGHTA and CDR2 FQGNSA come from the germline V gene. V was cut by 2 bases and J by 8 bases, with 15 bases left in between. CDR3: CASSLSFQGYGYTF. The DNA of the CDR3 is TGTGCCAGCAGCTTATCATTTCAGGGGTACGGCTACACCTTC.

Notes on this clone: The junction differs from germline at one of its ends, possibly a read error. This chain joins TRBV7-7 and TRBJ2-3; D is uncertain. The CDR3 loop spans 15 amino acids. Germline-derived CDR1 and CDR2 are SSHAT and FNYEAQ (reference sequence). The CDR3 loop is CASSLAAGITDTQYF. The DNA of the CDR3 is TGTGCTAGCAGCTTAGCCGCAGGAATAACAGATACGCAGTATTTT.

The J gene is TRBJ1-2, the V gene TRBV7-8, with D unresolved. V gave up 1 base and J gave up 8 bases, with 20 bases separating them. This CDR3 has 16 residues. CDR1 SGHVS and CDR2 FQNEAQ come from the germline V gene. The CDR3 DNA reads as TGTGCCAGCAGCTTAGGATTTAACATTTCCTGGAGGGGCTACACCTTC. This translates into CASSLGFNISWRGYTF.